This TCR beta chain is drawn from a study of T cells in Graves' hyperthyroidism and ophthalmopathy (dated by TCRdb to the late 2010s). About the study as a whole: Peripheral blood samples were taken at the time of initial diagnosis, prior to any treatment. For training and testing, the roughly 97 patients in the discovery cohort were randomly divided in a 7:3 ratio. After sampling, hyperthyroidism patients received methimazole starting at 30 mg daily, and ophthalmopathy patients received high-dose intravenous methylprednisolone. According to the paper, TCR Vbeta CDR3 sequencing was carried out on approximately 140 peripheral blood samples, which came from approximately 41 ophthalmopathy, around 74 hyperthyroidism and 17 progressor patients. In roughly six Graves' hyperthyroidism patients, the study also compared T-cell repertoires from thyroid tissue with T-cell repertoires from blood. Prospective prediction of ophthalmopathy was tested in an independent validation cohort consisting of 18 hyperthyroidism patients and some 17 patients who later progressed to ophthalmopathy. To identify distinguishing TCR V-J signatures, a discovery cohort of 90 to 100 patients was used, comprising under 45 with Graves' ophthalmopathy and around 57 with stable Graves' hyperthyroidism.

The TCR beta CDR3 regions were amplified from RNA transcripts. A first-round RT-PCR of the TCR CDR3 used the HTBI primer set with the Qiagen OneStep RT-PCR kit. Libraries were constructed in a second round of multiplex PCR, after which size selection and purification were carried out. Sequencing of the libraries was done on an Illumina HiSeq2000 using paired-end 100 bp reads. In the authors' own workflow: SOAPnuke was used to process the raw data, with reads discarded if the reads contained adapters or uncalled bases, had a mean Phred below 15, or lacked an exact constant-primer or identifier match. High-quality paired reads were merged using COPE v1.2.5, and each unique nucleotide sequence was defined as a clonotype. MiTCR v1.1 was used to align the clonotypes against IMGT TRBV, TRBD and TRBJ reference segments. Only V-J combinations with frequency above 0.0001, covering roughly 99% of repertoires, were analysed. A TCS score was defined as the ratio between F50 (clonal expansion) and ExV (chaos), using BLOSUM62-based TCRdist between CDR3 peptides within each V-J. Welch's t-statistics and random forest reduced around 510 V-J features to under 15, which were used in a naive Bayes classifier (R e1071). TCRdb's own reprocessing of the public reads used fastp at Q25 and MiXCR and kept productive beta chains. One record per CDR3 amino acid sequence lists the most common genes and DNA. In this record, the V and J calls reflect TCRdb's handling and not the investigators' own analysis. For this sample the table gives 500,000 to 550,000 distinct CDR3 sequences, of which less than 20% were detected only once. The top ten constitute 47% of the sample.

In the ophthalmopathy patients, disease was moderately to severely active, with a Clinical Activity Score of 3 or more, a NOSPECS grade of 4 or more, and a duration of less than 3 months. Any patient with an uncontrolled infection, another autoimmune disease, pregnancy or lactation was excluded. Diagnoses were based on clinical symptoms, serum thyroxine and TRAb, thyroid ultrasound and orbital computed tomography. PBMCs were isolated from 7.5 to 10 ml of fresh peripheral blood by Ficoll-Paque density gradient centrifugation. Total RNA was extracted using Trizol reagent, and RNA quality was assessed on an Agilent 2100 Bioanalyzer. Study-level results and caveats: A 13 V-J signature model separated ophthalmopathy from stable hyperthyroidism, with approximately 87% sensitivity and roughly 81% specificity in cross-validation and 80%/75% in testing. No statistical method was used to set the sample size in advance, and investigators knew the group allocation. Most expanded thyroid clonotypes (frequency above 0.001) were also detected in blood, a finding suggesting that blood repertoires may reflect thyroid immune responses. In validation, progression to ophthalmopathy was predicted by the model with nearly 71% sensitivity and roughly 72% specificity, a median of about 6 months before onset.

From the cysteine through the phenylalanine, the CDR3 covers 12 amino acids. Just CDR3 DNA is preserved here, 36 bases in frame from base 1. Trimming takes 7 bases from V and 4 bases from J, and the germline ends sit 8 bases apart. In this sample, this clonotype turned up a few times. No antigen is known for it. No much larger clonotype is one base removed from it; base qualities were not supplied. The sequenced material came from blood. This TCR was recovered from a man aged 35-49 years with Graves' ophthalmopathy. This sequence uses TRBV12-3 or TRBV12-4 and TRBJ1-5, with the D gene not clear enough to name. The CDR3 amino acid sequence is: CASTEGNQPQHF. The sequenced DNA is TGTGCCAGCACCGAAGGTAATCAGCCCCAGCATTTT.